This TCR beta chain was found in a study of cytomegalovirus exposure and HLA in healthy donors (dated by TCRdb to about 2017). As for the study more broadly: According to an earlier analysis of a few hundred of the donors, some 180 million T cells yielded roughly 110 million unique TCR beta sequences and around 280 Gb of sequence data. About 310 gigabases of sequencing data and approximately 85 million unique TCR sequences were included in an early release covering over 600 HLA-typed donors. Of the 300 to 450 genotyped donors, about 80% fell in the genetic ancestry cluster associated with self-reported Caucasian donors. The study was designed to test whether signatures of past pathogen exposure could be identified by cataloging public T cell receptors. The study profiled the T cell repertoires of approximately 700 subjects by immunosequencing and related them to cytomegalovirus serostatus. A separate validation cohort of 100 to 150 different subjects was used in addition to the roughly 620-subject first cohort. High-throughput TCR immunosequencing, statistical association of individual TCRs with disease status, and machine learning were combined to predict cytomegalovirus infection status. A later analysis re-examined previously published TCR beta repertoires from over 500 donors and added high-resolution HLA genotyping to investigate patterns of TCR occurrence. Rather than drawing on any new phenotypic data, the later analysis identified candidate immune exposures from TCR beta sequences and the way those sequences occurred across donors. An earlier analysis of several hundred of the donors applied high-throughput TCR beta sequencing to assess whether each TCR beta V gene segment acted as functional or pseudogenic. Donor age, sex, ethnicity and CMV serostatus were compiled alongside the repertoire data. A later genetic analysis used genome-wide SNP genotypes for about 60% of the roughly 700 donors, treating that subset as a discovery cohort. Every repertoire in the discovery cohort had been generated on one and the same sequencing platform. Class I and class II HLA loci were covered by the typing at four-digit resolution. The number of typed donors differed by locus: roughly 629-640 for A, B, C, DRB1 and DQB1; 522 for DQA1; 606 for DPA1; and roughly 450 for DPB1. Because of strong linkage in the cohort, roughly five DR-DQ haplotypes were treated as single units for association and clustering. Across approximately 400 genotyped donors of the cohort, an average of roughly 230,000 unique TCR beta nucleotide sequences per donor were sequenced, and roughly 20% of those sequences were non-productive.

In total, 500 to 700 healthy bone marrow donors made up the cohort. Cohort members were all nominally healthy when sampled, although unrecorded immune exposures were likely present. The donor was CMV seropositive and was included in the group of approximately 310 seropositive cohort members. Every donor gave a peripheral blood sample, and the peripheral blood mononuclear cells from that sample were used for TCR beta sequencing. Genomic DNA extraction from the blood cell samples was performed with the Qiagen DNeasy Blood Extraction Kit. Inclusive of the bounding cysteine and phenylalanine, the CDR3 is 15 residues long. The CDR3 DNA has 45 bases and is translated from base 1. The trim is 1 base for V and 3 bases for J, with a gap of 12 bases between the germline ends. Via the germline V gene, CDR1 is MGHRA and CDR2 YSYEKL. To note about this clone: Its antigen target is currently unknown. Within one base of it there is no much larger clone, and no base qualities were kept.

The library was prepared using the immunoSEQ multiplex PCR assay. The multiplex PCR relied on a mix of 60 forward primers for TCR Vbeta segments and 13 reverse primers for TCR Jbeta segments. The CDR3 region of rearranged TCR beta genes was amplified from genomic DNA by a multiplex PCR assay. On the Illumina HiSeq System, the amplified TCR beta libraries were sequenced as 87-base-pair reads. Turning to the authors' computational methods: Across the 670 or so repertoires, a later analysis counted tens of millions of unique TCR beta chains, around 11 million of which were shared by at least two donors. A nearest-neighbor algorithm error-corrected the raw reads and collapsed the reads into unique sequences, merging closely related sequences to remove PCR and sequencing errors. V, D and J gene segments were assigned by aligning CDR3 sequences to IMGT reference sequences. For a sequence to be retained, at least a six-nucleotide match to both a V gene segment and a J gene segment was required. A rearrangement was called productive if the CDR3 had no stop codons and remained in frame with V and J, and every other rearrangement was called non-productive. CDR3 was defined by IMGT convention, running from the second conserved V-encoded cysteine to the conserved J-encoded phenylalanine. In an earlier analysis of around 640 of the donors, sequences lacking an unambiguous match to a single V gene segment were excluded. An earlier analysis of 500 to 600 of the donors classified V segments as functional when productive rearrangements were above 56.7% and as segregating when the standard deviation between donors was above 5%. A statistical classification framework was built for diagnosing cytomegalovirus status from the catalog of TCR beta chain sequences. V and J gene assignment, in a later analysis, came from comparing TCR nucleotide sequences with IMGT/GENE-DB human TR gene sequences. The TCRdist pipeline was used in a later analysis to assign CDR3 sequences and most-parsimonious VDJ recombination scenarios. In a later analysis, each TCR beta chain was defined by its CDR3 amino acid sequence together with its V-gene family, and reads lacking a unique V-gene family were excluded. As a way to deal with suspected cross-contamination and a sequencing artifact, a later analysis dropped 640 or so nucleotide sequences that were highly shared and had low generation probability. A later analysis calculated a clonal expansion index for each public chain from normalized within-repertoire ranks of inferred template counts. In a later analysis, generation probabilities were computed using a VDJ recombination model fitted to out-of-frame rearrangements, and the results were checked against IGoR. In a later analysis, TCR-TCR, TCR-HLA and TCR-CMV co-occurrence was scored with hypergeometric tests, and a repertoire-size bias correction was applied to TCR pairs. To estimate false discovery rates, a later analysis permuted the HLA or CMV assignments 20 times. In a later analysis, co-occurring TCRs were grouped using DBSCAN, with TCRdist sequence similarity added in when clustering inside HLA-allele-positive subsets. Repertoires with fewer than 30,000 or more than 120,000 public chains were left out of co-occurrence clustering, as were about 5 repertoires with anomalous nucleotide sharing. TCRdb provides this immuneACCESS table in a form limited to in-frame rearrangements. Some clones are lacking; in checked studies, under half of them reflect an unresolved V gene, and why the rest are absent is not known. The DNA gave D and trimming, while V, J and clone size come from that table. This sample holds around 92,000 clones; approximately 80% were observed only once. The top ten clones comprise approximately 3.7% of the sample.

On the study overall, not on this receptor specifically: A cluster of highly shared sequence variants was judged likely to be a technical artifact of the sequencing pipeline. The classifier was reported to diagnose cytomegalovirus status with high specificity and sensitivity in both the original cohort and the validation cohort. Only TCR beta chains were sequenced in this cohort, and the absence of alpha or paired-chain data limited detectable features. In an earlier analysis of approximately 590 of the donors, most TCR beta V segments appeared in productive rearrangements about 90% or about 30% of the time, broadly matching IMGT annotations. A further reported finding was that TCR beta sequences accurately predicted the HLA-A and HLA-B alleles for most subjects in the first cohort. The study gave a list of about 150 TCR beta chains associated with cytomegalovirus. Several of the top co-occurrence clusters appeared to be linked to parvovirus B19, influenza, CMV and Epstein-Barr virus, according to a later analysis. A later genetic analysis associated a missense DCLRE1C variant with V-gene and J-gene trimming of TCR beta chains, and an independent cohort replicated the association. It was suggested by the authors that the approach could potentially be generalized to other disease states and immunological phenotypes. In a later genetic analysis, fewer N-insertions in productive TCRs were reported among donors in an Asian-associated ancestry cluster than the roughly 670-donor mean. Linkage disequilibrium might explain the correlated functional status among segregating V segments, but an unknown experimental factor could not be excluded. Presence/absence analyses assumed roughly uniform sequencing depth across donors, an assumption that may not hold. Most TCR sequences were seen in very few donors, while some public TCRs were found in many individuals. In a later analysis, HLA-associated TCR beta chains showed more clonal expansion and lower generation probabilities than non-associated chains that were equally common. A later analysis found that TCR association rates varied across HLA loci, with DRB1 alleles showing the most associated TCRs and HLA-C alleles the fewest. Because counts were too low, roughly 16 rarely observed V segments, including chromosome 9 orphons, were left out of the earlier analysis of some 640 of the donors. In vitro tests confirmed that a few of the cytomegalovirus-associated TCR beta chains recognize cytomegalovirus antigens. When HLA alleles, especially DR and DQ, strongly co-occurred, TCR associations were difficult to assign to individual alleles. CMV serostatus was the only immune exposure information available for the cohort. Some IMGT-functional V segments, including TRBV6-2 and TRBV6-3, could not be told apart with the 87-base-pair reads, so those segments were excluded. Because HLA typing was unavailable for some donors at each locus, only the typed subset was used in association tests. A later analysis found that most CMV-associated TCR beta chains appeared HLA-restricted, with HLA associations seemingly driven largely by CMV exposure. At a false discovery rate of 0.05, a later analysis linked 15,000 to 20,000 TCR beta sequences to specific HLA alleles.

The specimen was PBMCs. Recombination linked TRBV4-1 to TRBJ2-5; the D gene lacks a confident call. This clonotype was obtained from a female donor in good health and CMV-seropositive. CDR3 sequence: CASSQGRVIKETQYF. The DNA reads TGCGCCAGCAGCCAAGGACGGGTGATTAAAGAGACCCAGTACTTC.